The entry that follows covers one TCR beta chain sequence. Its target is not known. One entry per CDR3 protein, called by TCRdb with MiXCR from the 5' RACE reads. The sample records about 430,000 distinct CDR3 sequences, less than 25% being singletons. The sample originates from a study of T-cell memory formation after mild COVID-19. Turning to the study itself: TCR clusters largely stayed donor specific.

Points from the study as a whole: Some SARS-CoV-2-responding clones were already detected in memory before infection. Clones which contracted sat mainly in CM and EM if CD4+, and in EMRA if CD8+.

The germline V gene has CDR1 DFQATT and CDR2 SNEGSKA (reference sequence). The CDR3 contains 15 residues. Trimming took 0 bases from V and 4 from J, leaving 10 bases between them. The receptor was derived from an adult woman who had mild COVID-19 (a few samples of this study predate the infection). Cell type and time point are not known. V and J are TRBV20-1 and TRBJ1-6; D call uncertain. Input material: PBMCs or a T cell subset sorted from them (not recorded which). CDR3 in amino acids: CSARDRASYNSPLHF. The CDR3 bases are TGCAGTGCTAGAGATCGGGCGTCGTATAATTCACCCCTCCACTTT.